These 14 T cell receptor beta chains share one sample of origin, sequenced in a study of OX40 agonist ivuxolimab in advanced cancers. Profiling relied on immunoSEQ multiplex PCR, and the TCRdb table lists in-frame clones only, not all of them. The sample holds 76,000 or so clones, approximately 83% seen once. Specimen: CD4+ or CD8+ T cells sorted from blood, collected in a trial of the OX40 agonist ivuxolimab. The receptors derive from an adult with an advanced solid tumor such as melanoma, head and neck, liver or kidney cancer.

This clone was recorded once. This chain links TRBV5-1 with TRBJ2-4; 10 bases fit TRBD1. The CDR3 consists of 15 residues. Germline loops: CDR1 SGHRS, CDR2 YFSETQ. V shed 7 bases and J 4 bases; nucleotides not matched to a gene: 8. The CDR3 reads CASHETGQGKNIQYF. The CDR3 nucleotides read TGCGCCAGCCACGAAACGGGACAGGGGAAAAACATTCAGTACTTC.

V gene TRBV27 combines with J gene TRBJ1-2; D not certain. The V gene's germline CDR1 is MNHEY and CDR2 SMNVEV (reference sequence). The CDR3 spans 15 residues. V lost 5 bases and J 0 bases, leaving 13 bases between the germline ends. CDR3 nucleotides: TGTGCCAGCAGTCAAGGGCGGCCTTCTAACTATGGCTACACCTTC. Protein: CASSQGRPSNYGYTF.

The V call is TRBV7-9, the J call TRBJ2-1, with 8 bases aligning to TRBD2. The V segment lost 3 bases and the J segment 2 bases; nucleotides outside the gene matches: 9. The germline CDR1 and CDR2 sequences are SEHNR and FQNEAQ (reference sequence). The CDR3 sequence is 17 residues long. CDR3 DNA sequence: TGTGCCAGCAGCTTTATTAATGGACTAGCACCCTACAATGAGCAGTTCTTC. This gives the protein CASSFINGLAPYNEQFF.

The chain couples TRBV7-9 to TRBJ1-5; 8 bases are a match to TRBD1. This CDR3 spans 17 amino acids. J gave up 5 bases and V 1 base, and 10 bases lay outside the gene matches. Germline V CDR1 and CDR2: SEHNR, FQNEAQ (reference sequence). CDR3: CASSLGAGTGHDQPQHF. The CDR3 DNA is TGTGCCAGCAGCTTAGGGGCCGGGACAGGACACGATCAGCCCCAGCATTTT.

The chain employs TRBV27 and TRBJ1-2, with a tentative D call TRBD1 (6 bases). In germline, CDR1 is MNHEY, CDR2 SMNVEV (reference sequence). This CDR3 is 15 amino acids long. V was pared by 3 bases and J by 1 base, with 12 bases between. The DNA of the CDR3 is TGTGCCAGCAGTTTCACCGGGGGCGGTAACTATGGCTACACCTTC. It specifies CASSFTGGGNYGYTF.

This chain uses TRBV4-1 with TRBJ1-1; tentatively, D is TRBD1 (5 bases). This CDR3 is built from 13 residues. Trimming removed 4 bases from V and 6 bases from J, with 12 bases in between. The germline V gene has CDR1 MGHRA and CDR2 YSYEKL. The CDR3 DNA is TGCGCCAGCAGCCTGGGGGGAGACGCTGAAGCTTTCTTT. As protein: CASSLGGDAEAFF.

The chain is built from TRBV11-2 and TRBJ1-4; D gene unclear. This CDR3 region has 12 residues. Between the trimmed V and J ends, which lost 6 bases and 5 bases, there was a span of 7 bases. Looked up from germline, CDR1 is SGHAT and CDR2 is FQNNGV. CDR3 residues: CASRAENEKLFF. CDR3 nucleotide sequence: TGTGCCAGCAGGGCTGAGAATGAAAAACTGTTTTTT.

The chain combines TRBV11-3 with TRBJ1-1; the D is unclear. CDR1 is SGHNT and CDR2 is YENEEA in the germline V gene. Trimming pared 2 bases from V and 2 bases from J, leaving 3 bases between. The CDR3 consists of 12 residues. The CDR3 region has the DNA TGTGCCAGCAGCTTAAAAAACACTGAAGCTTTCTTT. This gives the protein CASSLKNTEAFF. Complete variable domain (other parts from reference TRBV11-3 and TRBJ1-1): EAGVVQSPRYKIIEKKQPVAFWCNPISGHNTLYWYLQNLGQGPELLIRYENEEAVDDSQLPKDRFSAERLKGVDSTLKIQPAELGDSAVYLCASSLKNTEAFFGQGTRLTVV.

This sequence joins TRBV9 and TRBJ2-7; D uncertain. Germline loops: CDR1 SGDLS, CDR2 YYNGEE. Trimming left V 0 bases short and J 1 base short, with 14 bases between. The CDR3 contains 16 residues. CDR3 nucleotides: TGTGCCAGCAGCGTAGGTGCCGGGTTTCCTTCCTACGAGCAGTACTTC. It specifies CASSVGAGFPSYEQYF.

The chain combines TRBV5-4 with TRBJ1-4; possibly TRBD1 for D (5 bases). The V gene lost 4 bases and the J gene lost 8 bases, with 15 bases spanning the gap. In germline, CDR1 is SGHNT, CDR2 YYREEE (reference sequence). The CDR3 consists of 14 residues. The CDR3 loop reads CASSPGQGQEKLFF. For the CDR3, the DNA is TGTGCCAGCAGCCCTGGGCAGGGCCAGGAAAAACTGTTTTTT.

The CDR3 protein is CASSPGLAIPDTQYF. CDR3 sequence (DNA): TGCGCCAGCAGCCCGGGACTAGCGATTCCAGATACGCAGTATTTT. The chain links TRBV4-3 to TRBJ2-3; the match to TRBD2 covers 10 bases. From germline, CDR1 is LGHNA and CDR2 YSLEER. The CDR3 totals 15 residues. V gave up 4 bases and J gave up 4 bases; unmatched junction bases: 5.

The rearrangement uses TRBV7-9 and TRBJ1-1, with D maybe TRBD1 (5 bases). From germline, CDR1 is SEHNR and CDR2 FQNEAQ (reference sequence). Trimming took 0 bases from V and 1 from J, leaving 9 bases between them. This CDR3 comprises 15 residues. CDR3 protein: CASSLAGTGNTEAFF. CDR3 bases: TGTGCCAGCAGCTTAGCGGGGACTGGGAACACTGAAGCTTTCTTT.

V is TRBV13 and J is TRBJ2-3; 8 nucleotides agree with TRBD2. CDR1 is PRHDT and CDR2 is FYEKMQ in the germline V gene (reference sequence). The CDR3 contains 17 residues. Trimming cost V 3 bases and J 2 bases; bases outside gene matches: 10. This chain's CDR3 is CASSFYFGGAPTDTQYF. The CDR3 DNA is TGTGCCAGCAGCTTTTACTTCGGGGGGGCCCCCACAGATACGCAGTATTTT.

The chain uses TRBV6-6 and TRBJ2-7; D tentatively reads TRBD1 or TRBD2 (6 bases each). Germline V gene sequence: CDR1 MNHNY, CDR2 SVGAGI (reference sequence). Trimming took 6 bases from V and 2 from J, leaving 14 bases between them. This CDR3 contains 14 residues. CDR3 region: CASSNVGGTYEQYF. The CDR3 DNA follows: TGTGCCAGCAGCAACGTCGGGGGCACCTACGAGCAGTACTTC.